This section outlines one T cell receptor beta chain sequence together with its context. The antigen it recognizes is unknown. The input lacks base qualities; no much larger clone sits a single base away. The data stem from a study of T cell changes during pregnancy in multiple sclerosis (dated by TCRdb to the late 2010s). Regarding the complete study: The study looked at changes in the T cell repertoire across pregnancy in women with multiple sclerosis.

Via the germline V gene (reference sequence), CDR1 is SGHAT and CDR2 FQDESV. The germline V and J ends show losses of 5 bases and 4 bases respectively, and no gene match explains 6 bases of the junction. The CDR3, cysteine through phenylalanine, is 15 amino acids long. Only the CDR3 part of the read is kept: 45 bases, read in frame from the first base. Library preparation was by the immunoSEQ multiplex PCR assay. Imported from immuneACCESS, the table was reduced by TCRdb to in-frame sequences with V and J called. These copies leave out some clones; in studies compared against another copy, an unresolved V gene accounts for under half, and the cause of the remainder is not known. Across this sample there are under 45,000 clones, with about 88% seen only once. Around 4.1% of the sample comes from the top ten.

The receptor was isolated from a female donor with multiple sclerosis, enrolled in a pregnancy study. Specimen: CD8+ T cells from peripheral blood mononuclear cells, collected in the first trimester of pregnancy. The sequence links TRBV11-1 to TRBJ2-7; TRBD1 lines up with 12 middle nucleotides. The CDR3 corresponds to CASSAPGQGAYEQYF. The DNA reads TGTGCCAGCAGCGCGCCGGGACAGGGGGCTTACGAGCAGTACTTC. Joined to the reference TRBV11-1 and TRBJ2-7 proteins, this CDR3 gives the full variable domain: EAEVAQSPRYKITEKSQAVAFWCDPISGHATLYWYRQILGQGPELLVQFQDESVVDDSQLPKDRFSAERLKGVDSTLKIQPAELGDSAMYLCASSAPGQGAYEQYFGPGTRLTVT.